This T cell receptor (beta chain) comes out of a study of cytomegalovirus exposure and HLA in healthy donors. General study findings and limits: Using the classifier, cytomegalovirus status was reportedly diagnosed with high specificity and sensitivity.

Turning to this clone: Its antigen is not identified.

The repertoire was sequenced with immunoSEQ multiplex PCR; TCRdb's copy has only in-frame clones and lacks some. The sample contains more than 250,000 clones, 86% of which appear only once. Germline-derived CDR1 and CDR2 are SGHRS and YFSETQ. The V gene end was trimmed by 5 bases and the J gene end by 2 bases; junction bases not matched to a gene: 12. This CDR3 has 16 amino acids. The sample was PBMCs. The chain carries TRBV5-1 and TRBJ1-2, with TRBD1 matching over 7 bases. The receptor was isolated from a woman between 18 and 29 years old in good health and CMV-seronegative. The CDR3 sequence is CASRPTGTSGNYGYTF. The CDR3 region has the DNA TGCGCCAGCAGGCCGACAGGGACGTCAGGAAACTATGGCTACACCTTC.